The 23 T cell receptor beta chains in this list originate from one sample, sequenced in a study of regulatory T cells in long-lasting Graves disease. Construction of the TCR beta libraries employed iRepertoire HTBI primers in conjunction with Arm-PCR of CDR3 regions. Each CDR3 protein gets one entry after TCRdb re-called the multiplex PCR reads with MiXCR. The sample has about 440,000 distinct CDR3 sequences, 15% seen once. Regarding time point: newly diagnosed GD, antithyroid drugs for less than 3 months. The TCR library was prepared using RNA isolated from PBMCs. A further study also used this sample, focusing on T cells in Graves' hyperthyroidism and ophthalmopathy.

Sequencing used peripheral blood mononuclear cells (PBMCs), obtained at new diagnosis, from a patient treated with antithyroid drugs. All receptors derive from a young woman with Graves disease.

This clonotype occurred many times. The CDR3 sequence: CASSYSSGGYGYTF. The DNA of the CDR3 is TGTGCCAGCAGTTACTCGTCAGGGGGGTATGGCTACACCTTC. The chain couples TRBV6-5 to TRBJ1-2; 7 nucleotides line up with TRBD1. Looked up from germline, CDR1 is MNHEY and CDR2 is SVGAGI. CDR3 length equals 14 residues. Trimming cost V 0 bases and J 5 bases; bases outside gene matches: 3.

The chain links TRBV9 to TRBJ1-1; 9 positions agree with TRBD1. Germline trimming cut 2 bases from V and 3 bases from J; bases unmatched to any gene: 5. CDR1 and CDR2 from the germline V gene are SGDLS and YYNGEE. The CDR3 is 15 amino acids. This CDR3 reads CASSVGQGRDTEAFF. The CDR3 DNA sequence: TGTGCCAGCAGCGTGGGACAGGGTCGGGACACTGAAGCTTTCTTT.

V usage is TRBV2 and J usage is TRBJ2-7, with D perhaps given as TRBD1 or TRBD2 (5 bases each). This CDR3 has 14 amino acids. Looked up from germline, CDR1 is SNHLY and CDR2 is FYNNEI. Trimming took off 7 bases at V and 2 bases at J, with 15 bases between the two ends. The CDR3 DNA reads TGTGCCAGCACCTGGGGGACCTTAGCCTACGAGCAGTACTTC. It is translated as CASTWGTLAYEQYF.

In this sample, this clonotype turned up many times. The J gene is TRBJ2-7, the V gene TRBV4-1; D call uncertain. Germline values: CDR1 MGHRA, CDR2 YSYEKL. Trimming left V 5 bases short and J 7 bases short, with 18 bases between. This CDR3 spans 14 amino acids. CDR3 residues: CASSFRTSEREQYF. The CDR3 DNA reads TGCGCCAGCAGCTTCCGTACATCGGAGAGGGAGCAGTACTTC.

The chain links TRBV7-3 to TRBJ2-1; D is unclear. The J call is uncertain, as TRBJ2-7 better fits the DNA end. Germline V gene sequence: CDR1 SGHTA, CDR2 FQGTGA. This CDR3 is built from 12 residues. The CDR3 nucleotides are TGTGCCAGCAGCCTCCCCGACAATGAGCAGTACTTC. It translates to CASSLPDNEQYF.

The genes are TRBV20-1 and TRBJ1-5; 8 nucleotides match TRBD1. From germline, CDR1 is DFQATT and CDR2 SNEGSKA (reference sequence). The CDR3 sequence is 13 residues long. V was clipped by 4 bases and J by 6 bases; unmatched bases: 5. The CDR3 region is CSANQGAGQPQHF. CDR3 nucleotide sequence: TGCAGTGCTAACCAGGGGGCCGGTCAGCCCCAGCATTTT.

This clonotype was detected ten times or more. The rearrangement joins TRBV2 to TRBJ1-1; unclear D gene. The CDR3 has 11 residues. With 8 bases removed from V and 2 bases from J, the gap between germline ends came to 6 bases. From germline, CDR1 is SNHLY and CDR2 FYNNEI. This CDR3 is CASPGNTEAFF. DNA of the CDR3: TGTGCCAGCCCGGGTAACACTGAAGCTTTCTTT.

This clonotype has a count of ten or more. The gene calls are TRBV18 and TRBJ1-1, with a weak D call TRBD1 (6 bases). The CDR3 has 14 residues. CDR1 is KGHSH and CDR2 is LQKENI in the germline V gene. V lost 2 bases and J lost 7, with 14 bases in between. The CDR3 sequence: CASSPYRQAGEAFF. The CDR3 nucleotides read TGTGCCAGCTCACCATACCGACAGGCGGGTGAAGCTTTCTTT.

The chain employs TRBV11-2 and TRBJ1-2, with D possibly being TRBD1 (6 bases). V shed 0 bases and J shed 2 bases, with 19 bases lying between them. Germline CDR1 SGHAT, CDR2 FQNNGV. The length of the CDR3 is 18 residues. The CDR3 sequence: CASSLDPPGPGANYGYTF. The DNA of the CDR3 is TGTGCCAGCAGCTTAGATCCACCAGGGCCGGGGGCCAACTATGGCTACACCTTC. The complete variable domain, with remaining parts taken from reference TRBV11-2 and TRBJ1-2, reads EAGVAQSPRYKIIEKRQSVAFWCNPISGHATLYWYQQILGQGPKLLIQFQNNGVVDDSQLPKDRFSAERLKGVDSTLKIQPAKLEDSAVYLCASSLDPPGPGANYGYTFGSGTRLTVV.

This clonotype was detected many times. This chain joins TRBV6-1 and TRBJ2-3; D uncertain. The V gene lost 2 bases and the J gene lost 6 bases, with 21 bases spanning the gap. The CDR3 consists of 17 residues. The germline V gene has CDR1 MNHNS and CDR2 SASEGT. CDR3 sequence: CASSETPEAAVVDTQYF. CDR3 nucleotides: TGTGCCAGCAGTGAAACCCCCGAAGCCGCCGTCGTGGATACGCAGTATTTT.

This clonotype was seen ten or more times. The CDR3 DNA follows: TGTGCCAGCAGCTCTACAGTCCAACAAGAGACCCAGTACTTC. Protein: CASSSTVQQETQYF. The J gene is TRBJ2-5, the V gene TRBV6-1; D gene ambiguous. V dropped 6 bases and J dropped 2 bases, with 13 bases sitting between them. The CDR3 extends over 14 amino acids. Germline V CDR1 and CDR2: MNHNS, SASEGT.

CDR3 protein: CASTGTVADTQYF. Written as DNA, the CDR3 is TGTGCCAGTACGGGGACAGTCGCAGATACGCAGTATTTT. V usage is TRBV19 and J usage is TRBJ2-3; 7 nucleotides align to TRBD1. The ends lost 7 bases at V and 4 bases at J; junction bases unmatched: 5. The V gene's germline CDR1 is LNHDA and CDR2 SQIVND (reference sequence). The CDR3 length is 13 residues.

This clonotype was seen many times. This chain uses TRBV27 with TRBJ2-1; no clear D gene. CDR1 and CDR2 from the germline V gene are MNHEY and SMNVEV (reference sequence). There are 15 residues in the CDR3. V lost 2 bases to trimming and J lost 3 bases, with 11 bases between them. The chain's CDR3 is CASSLQLTFYNEQFF. For the CDR3, the DNA is TGTGCCAGCAGTTTACAACTCACCTTCTACAATGAGCAGTTCTTC.

This sequence joins TRBV13 and TRBJ2-1, with TRBD2 matching 9 bases. Losses at the gene ends were 3 bases for V and 10 bases for J; bases not matched to a gene: 7. The V gene's germline CDR1 is PRHDT and CDR2 FYEKMQ (reference sequence). The CDR3 is 14 residues long. The CDR3, as DNA: TGTGCCAGCAGCTTCCTAGCGGGGCCTGGCGAGCAGTTCTTC. Translated, it gives CASSFLAGPGEQFF.

This clonotype was seen a few times. This rearrangement joins TRBV15 to TRBJ1-4; no clear D. Germline CDR1 reads LNHNV; CDR2 reads YYDKDF (reference sequence). Trimming pared 1 base from V and 1 base from J, leaving 10 bases between. This CDR3 spans 16 amino acids. The CDR3 DNA reads as TGTGCCACCAGCAGAGCCACGGGGTTAACTAATGAAAAACTGTTTTTT. Translation gives CATSRATGLTNEKLFF.

For this clonotype: Because it lacks the conserved phenylalanine or tryptophan at the end, this CDR3 is likely a read error. The CDR3 DNA follows: TGCAGTGCTCCGAGGACTAGCGGGAGAGGGGGGAATGAGCAGTTCCTC. This gives the protein CSAPRTSGRGGNEQFL. The rearrangement links TRBV20-1 to TRBJ2-1; TRBD2 matches at 13 bases. After removal of 5 bases from V and 7 bases from J, the junction contained 11 bases not matched to a gene. The CDR3 runs 16 residues. The germline gives CDR1 DFQATT, CDR2 SNEGSKA (reference sequence).

This clonotype was seen at least ten times. The gene calls are TRBV5-1 and TRBJ1-1; 9 positions agree with TRBD1. The germline CDR1 and CDR2 sequences are SGHRS and YFSETQ. The length of the CDR3 is 13 residues. V trimming: 4 bases; J trimming: 10 bases; junction bases outside the gene matches: 8. The CDR3 DNA follows: TGCGCCAGCAGCCCATTAGGACAGGGGAGAGCTTTCTTT. It is translated as CASSPLGQGRAFF.

J is TRBJ2-7 and V is TRBV27; D may match TRBD1 or TRBD2 (5 bases each). Deletions cut 6 bases from V and 3 bases from J, with 21 bases between. The CDR3 is 16 residues long. Germline V gives CDR1 MNHEY, CDR2 SMNVEV (reference sequence). Here the CDR3 reads CASSLGPGPRSYEQYF. As DNA, the CDR3 is TGTGCCAGCAGCCTAGGTCCGGGGCCGAGGAGCTACGAGCAGTACTTC.

A few counts support this clonotype. The junction differs from germline at one of its ends, possibly a read error. V gene TRBV9 combines with J gene TRBJ2-3; D gene uncertain. The CDR3 extends over 13 amino acids. The germline CDR1 and CDR2 sequences are SGDLS and YYNGEE. In nucleotides, the CDR3 is TGTGCCAGCAGCGCCGATAGCACAGATGCGCAGTATTTT. It is translated as CASSADSTDAQYF.

The gene calls are TRBV12-3 or TRBV12-4 and TRBJ1-6; D not resolved. Trimming took off 5 bases at V and 0 bases at J, with 20 bases between the two ends. This CDR3 region has 19 residues. The CDR3 loop reads CASSPEPPTRSSYNSPLHF. CDR3 nucleotide sequence: TGTGCCAGCAGTCCTGAACCACCTACGCGGAGCTCCTATAATTCACCCCTCCACTTT.

In its sample, this clonotype was seen many times. J is TRBJ2-3 and V is TRBV9; 8 nucleotides agree with TRBD1. Germline CDR1 and CDR2: SGDLS and YYNGEE. The CDR3 spans 15 residues. V shed 3 bases and J 7 bases; nucleotides not matched to a gene: 10. CDR3: CASSAEGQEAYTQYF. The DNA of the CDR3 is TGTGCCAGCAGCGCTGAGGGACAGGAAGCGTATACGCAGTATTTT.

CDR3 protein: CASSLFSGRTGQETQYF. CDR3 DNA: TGTGCCAGCAGTTTATTTAGCGGGAGAACGGGGCAAGAGACCCAGTACTTC. This chain uses TRBV27 with TRBJ2-5; TRBD2 aligns across 9 bases. The CDR3 totals 17 residues. Germline CDR1 reads MNHEY; CDR2 reads SMNVEV (reference sequence). The ends lost 1 base at V and 2 bases at J; junction bases unmatched: 8.

This clonotype has at least ten counts. This chain connects TRBV10-3 to TRBJ2-1; no reliable D call. V lost 5 bases and J 9 bases, leaving 8 bases between the germline ends. This CDR3 spans 11 amino acids. Germline V gene lookup returns CDR1 ENHRY and CDR2 SYGVKD. The CDR3 DNA sequence: TGTGCCATCAGTCAGGCCGGTGAGCAGTTCTTC. Encoded protein: CAISQAGEQFF.